Listed below are T cell receptor beta chains from one sample, sequenced in a study of blood T cell repertoires in COVID-19. Only in-frame clones appear in the TCRdb table, and some are missing; sequencing was by immunoSEQ multiplex PCR. The sample shows about 100,000 clones, just over 85% of them seen only once. Material for sequencing was PBMCs or T cells enriched from blood (not recorded which). The receptors shown here come from a woman aged 50 to 65 who had recovered from COVID-19. Each CDR3 is given with its conserved first and last residue. D genes are given only for firm matches. Clone size is not always given. Where it is, it says once, few, many or a class for expanded clones.

d_call j_call clone_size cdr3_length v_call cdr3_aa cdr3_nt
NA TRBJ2-1 NA 14 TRBV30 CAWSGGPGDNEQFF TGTGCCTGGAGTGGAGGGCCGGGGGACAATGAGCAGTTCTTC
TRBD1 TRBJ2-1 NA 14 TRBV11-2 CASSARDRNNEQFF TGTGCCAGCAGTGCCCGGGACAGGAACAATGAGCAGTTCTTC
NA TRBJ1-4 once 16 TRBV15 CATSLGTTATNEKLFF TGTGCCACCAGCCTTGGGACAACGGCAACTAATGAAAAACTGTTTTTT
NA TRBJ2-1 NA 15 TRBV11-3 CASSYGDTGLNEQFF TGTGCCAGCAGCTACGGGGACACGGGGCTGAATGAGCAGTTCTTC
NA TRBJ2-3 NA 14 TRBV25-1 CASSDAMSTDTQYF TGTGCCAGCAGTGACGCGATGAGCACAGATACGCAGTATTTT
NA TRBJ1-2 NA 11 TRBV7-2 CASSLGGARTF TGTGCCAGCAGCTTAGGAGGAGCTCGGACCTTC
NA TRBJ1-4 NA 13 TRBV25-1 CASRQGSNEKLFF TGTGCCAGCAGACAGGGATCTAATGAAAAACTGTTTTTT
NA TRBJ2-7 NA 13 TRBV5-1 CASSPGTTNEQYF TGCGCCAGCAGCCCAGGGACAACAAACGAGCAGTACTTC
NA TRBJ1-1 few 13 TRBV30 CAWSDGPGTEAFF TGTGCCTGGAGTGACGGCCCGGGCACTGAAGCTTTCTTT
TRBD1 TRBJ2-7 NA 14 TRBV15 CATSSDRVEYEQYF TGTGCCACCAGCAGCGACAGGGTGGAGTACGAGCAGTACTTC
NA TRBJ2-3 once 14 TRBV7-2 CASSFSGGTDTQYF TGTGCCAGCAGCTTTAGTGGTGGCACAGATACGCAGTATTTT
NA TRBJ1-1 NA 14 TRBV3-1/TRBV3-2 CASSRLSEVTEAFF TGTGCCAGCAGCCGATTGTCGGAGGTGACTGAAGCTTTCTTT
NA TRBJ2-3 NA 16 TRBV28 CASSIRTQTLTDTQYF TGTGCCAGCAGTATCCGGACTCAGACCCTCACAGATACGCAGTATTTT
TRBD2 TRBJ2-1 once 16 TRBV7-9 CASSSLAGDFHNEQFF TGTGCCAGCAGCTCACTAGCGGGGGACTTCCACAATGAGCAGTTCTTC
TRBD2 TRBJ2-1 NA 14 TRBV5-4 CASSGGRGRAEQFF TGTGCCAGCAGCGGCGGGCGCGGGAGAGCTGAGCAGTTCTTC
TRBD2 TRBJ2-3 NA 15 TRBV4-1 CASSQIGLAGDTQYF TGCGCCAGCAGCCAGATTGGACTAGCGGGAGATACGCAGTATTTT
TRBD1 TRBJ2-1 NA 13 TRBV19 CATSGTGIGEQFF TGTGCCACGTCCGGGACAGGGATTGGTGAGCAGTTCTTC
NA TRBJ1-1 NA 13 TRBV18 CASSDWKDSEAFF TGTGCCAGCTCTGATTGGAAGGACAGCGAAGCTTTCTTT
TRBD1 TRBJ1-2 NA 16 TRBV6-5 CASSSRDRGPLVGYTF TGTGCCAGCAGTTCACGTGACAGGGGCCCCCTTGTCGGCTACACCTTC
NA TRBJ2-3 NA 15 TRBV7-2 CASSLVAGATDTQYF TGTGCCAGCAGCTTAGTGGCAGGGGCCACAGATACGCAGTATTTT
TRBD1 TRBJ2-3 NA 15 TRBV29-1 CSVEGTDTSTDTQYF TGCAGCGTTGAGGGGACAGACACTAGCACAGATACGCAGTATTTT
NA TRBJ2-5 NA 15 TRBV7-3 CASSLLPYQGETQYF TGTGCCAGCAGCTTACTGCCGTACCAGGGGGAGACCCAGTACTTC
NA TRBJ2-4 NA 15 TRBV28 CASSATQGGKNIQYF TGTGCCAGCAGTGCCACGCAGGGTGGCAAAAACATTCAGTACTTC
TRBD1 TRBJ2-7 NA 14 TRBV5-4 CASSRAGGTYEQYF TGTGCCAGCAGCAGGGCAGGGGGAACCTACGAGCAGTACTTC
TRBD1 TRBJ1-5 few 15 TRBV24-1 CATSDPGQDNQPQHF TGTGCCACCAGTGATCCTGGACAGGACAATCAGCCCCAGCATTTT
TRBD1 TRBJ2-5 NA 15 TRBV9 CASSVSGGEQETQYF TGTGCCAGCAGCGTGTCAGGGGGCGAACAAGAGACCCAGTACTTC
TRBD1 TRBJ1-5 NA 19 TRBV28 CASSLTGGIFPYSNQPQHF TGTGCCAGCAGTTTGACAGGGGGTATTTTCCCCTATAGCAATCAGCCCCAGCATTTT
NA TRBJ2-5 NA 14 TRBV5-1 CASSGSSMKETQYF TGCGCCAGCAGTGGTAGTTCCATGAAAGAGACCCAGTACTTC
NA TRBJ1-1 NA 13 TRBV27 CASSLTENTEAFF TGTGCCAGCAGTCTTACAGAGAACACTGAAGCTTTCTTT
TRBD1 TRBJ2-3 NA 15 TRBV5-1 CASSLGQGGTDTQYF TGCGCCAGCAGCTTGGGACAGGGGGGCACAGATACGCAGTATTTT
NA TRBJ2-2 once 14 TRBV7-6 CASSLVGDTGELFF TGTGCCAGCAGCTTAGTAGGGGACACCGGGGAGCTGTTTTTT
TRBD2 TRBJ2-5 NA 14 TRBV29-1 CSVALAGEGETQYF TGCAGCGTTGCTCTAGCGGGGGAAGGAGAGACCCAGTACTTC
NA TRBJ2-7 NA 12 TRBV7-9 CASSLESGEKYF TGTGCCAGCAGCTTAGAGTCAGGGGAAAAGTACTTC
NA TRBJ1-6 NA 13 TRBV10-3 CAITGTDNSPLHF TGTGCCATCACCGGGACTGACAATTCACCCCTCCACTTT
NA TRBJ2-7 NA 15 TRBV9 CASSVGGQPAYEQYF TGTGCCAGCAGCGTAGGCGGCCAGCCTGCCTACGAGCAGTACTTC